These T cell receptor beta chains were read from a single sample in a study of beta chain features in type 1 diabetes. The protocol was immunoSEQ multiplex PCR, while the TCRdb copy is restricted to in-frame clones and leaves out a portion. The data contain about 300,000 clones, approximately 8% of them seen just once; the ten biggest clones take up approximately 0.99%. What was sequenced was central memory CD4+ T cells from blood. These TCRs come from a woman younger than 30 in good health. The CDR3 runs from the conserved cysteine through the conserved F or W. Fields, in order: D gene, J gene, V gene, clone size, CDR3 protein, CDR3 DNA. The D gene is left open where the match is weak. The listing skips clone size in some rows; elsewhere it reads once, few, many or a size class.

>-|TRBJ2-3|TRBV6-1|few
CASRRDGGSDTQYF
TGTGCCAGCCGCCGGGACGGCGGGTCAGATACGCAGTATTTT
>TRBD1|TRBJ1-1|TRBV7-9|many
CASRRGQGDTEAFF
TGTGCCAGCCGTAGGGGACAGGGAGACACTGAAGCTTTCTTT
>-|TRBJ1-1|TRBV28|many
CASSSMWFGAFF
TGTGCCAGCAGTTCAATGTGGTTCGGGGCTTTCTTT
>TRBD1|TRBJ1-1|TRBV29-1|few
CSCGQGRAEAFF
TGCAGCTGCGGACAGGGGAGGGCTGAAGCTTTCTTT
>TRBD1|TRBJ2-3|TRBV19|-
CASSIRGRQDTQYF
TGTGCCAGTAGTATCAGGGGGCGACAGGATACGCAGTATTTT
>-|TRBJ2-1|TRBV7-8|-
CASSRLGNEQFF
TGTGCCAGCAGCAGACTTGGCAATGAGCAGTTCTTC
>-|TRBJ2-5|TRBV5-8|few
CASSDSTSETQYF
TGTGCCAGCAGCGACTCAACGAGTGAGACCCAGTACTTC
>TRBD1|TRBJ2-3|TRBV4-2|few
CASSQETGVADTQYF
TGTGCCAGCAGCCAAGAAACAGGGGTCGCGGATACGCAGTATTTT
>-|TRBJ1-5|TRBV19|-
CATARDASNQPQHF
TGTGCCACCGCGCGCGATGCCAGCAATCAGCCCCAGCATTTT
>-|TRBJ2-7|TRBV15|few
CATSRDRGQGYEQYF
TGTGCCACCAGCAGAGATCGGGGGCAGGGCTACGAGCAGTACTTC
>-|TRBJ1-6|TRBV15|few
CATSPVGDSPLHF
TGTGCCACCAGCCCCGTCGGAGATTCGCCCCTCCACTTT
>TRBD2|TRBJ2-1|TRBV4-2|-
CASSQERTGGPGEQFF
TGTGCCAGCAGCCAAGAGAGAACGGGAGGGCCAGGTGAGCAGTTCTTC
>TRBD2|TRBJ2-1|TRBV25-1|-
CASSALAGSYNEQFF
TGTGCCAGCAGTGCACTAGCGGGGTCCTACAATGAGCAGTTCTTC
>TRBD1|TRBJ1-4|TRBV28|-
CASSSIRGLSEKLFF
TGTGCCAGCAGTTCAATCAGGGGGCTCTCTGAAAAACTGTTTTTT
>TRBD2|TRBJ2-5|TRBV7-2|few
CASSLVAGGLQETQYF
TGTGCCAGCAGCTTAGTAGCGGGAGGGCTTCAAGAGACCCAGTACTTC
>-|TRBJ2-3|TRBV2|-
CASSDSLTDTQYF
TGTGCCAGCAGTGACAGTCTCACAGATACGCAGTATTTT
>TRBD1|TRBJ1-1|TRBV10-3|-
CAIRERQGDTEAFF
TGTGCCATCAGGGAGAGACAGGGCGACACTGAAGCTTTCTTT
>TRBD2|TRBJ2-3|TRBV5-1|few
CASSLATSPSTDTQYF
TGCGCCAGCAGCTTGGCGACTAGCCCTAGCACAGATACGCAGTATTTT
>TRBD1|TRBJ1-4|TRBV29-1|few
CSVAGGGATNEKLFF
TGCAGCGTCGCCGGAGGGGGCGCCACTAATGAAAAACTGTTTTTT
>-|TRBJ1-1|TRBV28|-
CASSLWTEAFF
TGTGCCAGCAGTTTATGGACTGAAGCTTTCTTT
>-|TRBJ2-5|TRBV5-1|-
CASSFQGSEETQYF
TGCGCCAGCAGCTTTCAGGGGTCCGAAGAGACCCAGTACTTC
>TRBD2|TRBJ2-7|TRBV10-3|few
CAISEPLAGARYEQYF
TGTGCCATCAGTGAGCCACTAGCGGGAGCTAGGTACGAGCAGTACTTC
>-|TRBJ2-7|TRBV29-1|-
CSVRARGELDEQYF
TGCAGCGTTAGGGCCAGGGGCGAATTAGACGAGCAGTACTTC
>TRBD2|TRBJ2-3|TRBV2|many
CASSEVLAGAGTDTQYF
TGTGCCAGCAGTGAAGTGCTAGCGGGAGCCGGCACAGATACGCAGTATTTT
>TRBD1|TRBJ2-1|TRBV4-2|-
CASSQGGTGGWNEQFF
TGTGCCAGCAGCCAAGGTGGGACAGGGGGCTGGAATGAGCAGTTCTTC
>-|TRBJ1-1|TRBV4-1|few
CASSQESEGWNTEAFF
TGCGCCAGCAGCCAAGAATCTGAGGGGTGGAACACTGAAGCTTTCTTT
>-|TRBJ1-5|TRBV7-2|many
CASSLVSEGNQPQHF
TGTGCCAGCAGCTTAGTCTCGGAGGGCAATCAGCCCCAGCATTTT
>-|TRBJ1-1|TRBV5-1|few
CASSLAGVAEAFF
TGCGCCAGCAGCTTGGCCGGGGTTGCTGAAGCTTTCTTT
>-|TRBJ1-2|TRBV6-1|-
CASSEGGTNYGYTF
TGTGCCAGCAGTGAAGGGGGGACTAACTATGGCTACACCTTC
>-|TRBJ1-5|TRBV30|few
CAWSLGFNQPQHF
TGTGCCTGGAGTCTGGGGTTCAATCAGCCCCAGCATTTT
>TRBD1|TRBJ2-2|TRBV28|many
CASSPLDRDPGELFF
TGTGCCAGCAGTCCCCTAGACAGGGACCCCGGGGAGCTGTTTTTT
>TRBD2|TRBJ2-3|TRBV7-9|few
CATMSELAAVNTDTQYF
TGTGCCACCATGTCAGAACTAGCGGCCGTAAACACAGATACGCAGTATTTT
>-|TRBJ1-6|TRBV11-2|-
CASSSTSGFGAPLHF
TGTGCCAGCAGCTCGACGTCGGGGTTTGGGGCACCCCTCCACTTT
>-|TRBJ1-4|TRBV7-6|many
CASSSAIREDSEKLFF
TGTGCCAGCAGCTCGGCTATTAGAGAAGATAGTGAAAAACTGTTTTTT
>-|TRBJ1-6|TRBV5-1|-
CASSLVAVHNSPLHF
TGCGCCAGCAGCTTGGTGGCAGTACATAATTCACCCCTCCACTTT
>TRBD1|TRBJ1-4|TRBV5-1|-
CASSAGTGYNEKLFF
TGCGCCAGCAGCGCCGGGACAGGGTACAATGAAAAACTGTTTTTT
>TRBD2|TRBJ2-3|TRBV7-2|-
CASSLVGGSDNTQYF
TGTGCCAGCAGCTTAGTCGGGGGGTCGGATAATACGCAGTATTTT
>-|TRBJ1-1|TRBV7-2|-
CASSLNQLMKTEAFF
TGTGCCAGCAGCTTAAACCAGTTAATGAAAACTGAAGCTTTCTTT
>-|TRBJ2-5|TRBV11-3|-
CASSPEPGSRETQYF
TGTGCCAGCAGTCCCGAGCCGGGGTCCAGAGAGACCCAGTACTTC
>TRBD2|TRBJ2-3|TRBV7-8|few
CASSSRLTSGDTQYF
TGTGCCAGCAGCTCCCGCCTAACTAGCGGGGATACGCAGTATTTT
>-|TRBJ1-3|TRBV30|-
CARTGRSGNTIYF
TGTGCCAGAACAGGACGCTCTGGAAACACCATATATTTT
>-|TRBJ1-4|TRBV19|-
CASSQDRGLEKLFF
TGTGCCAGTAGTCAAGACCGGGGCCTTGAAAAACTGTTTTTT
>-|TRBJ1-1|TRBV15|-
CATSRDSVGNTEAFF
TGTGCCACCAGCAGAGACTCGGTTGGCAACACTGAAGCTTTCTTT
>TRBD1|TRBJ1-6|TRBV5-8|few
CASSLEGQGNSPLHF
TGTGCCAGCAGCTTGGAGGGACAGGGCAATTCACCCCTCCACTTT
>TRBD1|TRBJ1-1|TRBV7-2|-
CASSHMTGGGTEAFF
TGTGCCAGCAGCCATATGACAGGGGGCGGCACTGAAGCTTTCTTT
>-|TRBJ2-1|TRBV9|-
CASSVRVGADEQFF
TGTGCCAGCAGCGTCAGGGTTGGGGCGGATGAGCAGTTCTTC